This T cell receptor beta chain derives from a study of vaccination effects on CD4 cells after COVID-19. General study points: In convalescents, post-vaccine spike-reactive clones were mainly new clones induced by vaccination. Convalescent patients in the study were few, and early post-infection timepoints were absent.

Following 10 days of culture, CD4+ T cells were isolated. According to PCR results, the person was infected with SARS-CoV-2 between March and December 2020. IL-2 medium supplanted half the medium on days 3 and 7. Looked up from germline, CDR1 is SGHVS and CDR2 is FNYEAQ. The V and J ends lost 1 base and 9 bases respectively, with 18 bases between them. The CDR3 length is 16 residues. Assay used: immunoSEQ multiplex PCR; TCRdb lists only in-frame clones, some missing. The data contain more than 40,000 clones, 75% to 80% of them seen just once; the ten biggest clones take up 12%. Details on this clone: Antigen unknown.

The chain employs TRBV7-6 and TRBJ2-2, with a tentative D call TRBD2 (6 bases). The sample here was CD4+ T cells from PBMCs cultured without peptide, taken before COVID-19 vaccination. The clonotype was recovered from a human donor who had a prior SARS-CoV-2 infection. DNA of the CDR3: TGTGCCAGCAGCTTAGTTTACGGGAGAATCAGCTGGGAGCTGTTTTTT. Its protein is CASSLVYGRISWELFF.